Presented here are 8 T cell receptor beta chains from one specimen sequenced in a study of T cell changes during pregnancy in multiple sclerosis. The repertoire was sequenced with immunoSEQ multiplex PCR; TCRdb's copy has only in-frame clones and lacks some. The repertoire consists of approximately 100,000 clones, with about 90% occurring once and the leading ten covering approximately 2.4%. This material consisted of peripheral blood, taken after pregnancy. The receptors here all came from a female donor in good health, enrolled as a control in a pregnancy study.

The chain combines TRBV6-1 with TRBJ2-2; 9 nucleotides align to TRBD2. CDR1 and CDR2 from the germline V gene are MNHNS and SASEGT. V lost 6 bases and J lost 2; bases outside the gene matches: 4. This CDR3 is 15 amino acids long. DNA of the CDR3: TGTGCCAGCAGGGCACTAGCGGGCAACACCGGGGAGCTGTTTTTT. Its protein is CASRALAGNTGELFF.

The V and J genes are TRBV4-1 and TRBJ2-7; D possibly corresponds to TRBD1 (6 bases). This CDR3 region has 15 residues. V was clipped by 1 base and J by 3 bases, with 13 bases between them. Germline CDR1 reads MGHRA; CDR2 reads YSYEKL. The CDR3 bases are TGCGCCAGCAGCCAAGTTAGTGGCAGGGGCTACGAGCAGTACTTC. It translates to CASSQVSGRGYEQYF.

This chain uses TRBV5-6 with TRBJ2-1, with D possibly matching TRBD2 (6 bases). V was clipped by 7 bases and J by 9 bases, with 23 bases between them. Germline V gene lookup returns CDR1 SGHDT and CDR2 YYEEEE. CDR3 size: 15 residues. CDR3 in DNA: TGTGCCAGCCGCAGAATGCGGGACCTGGGCTCTGAGCAGTTCTTC. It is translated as CASRRMRDLGSEQFF.

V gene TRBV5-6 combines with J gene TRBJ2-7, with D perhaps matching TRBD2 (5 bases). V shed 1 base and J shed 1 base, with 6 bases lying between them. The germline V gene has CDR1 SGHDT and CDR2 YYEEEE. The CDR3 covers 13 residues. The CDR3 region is CASSLTGSYEQYF. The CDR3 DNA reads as TGTGCCAGCAGCTTGACGGGGTCCTACGAGCAGTACTTC.

The CDR3 reads CASSTKWTSGRANQNEQFF. CDR3 nucleotides: TGTGCCAGCAGTACCAAATGGACTAGCGGGAGGGCTAATCAGAATGAGCAGTTCTTC. The chain employs TRBV28 and TRBJ2-1; 15 bases are shared with TRBD2. The length of the CDR3 is 19 residues. Per germline, CDR1 MDHEN and CDR2 SYDVKM. The V segment lost 5 bases and the J segment 7 bases; nucleotides outside the gene matches: 15.

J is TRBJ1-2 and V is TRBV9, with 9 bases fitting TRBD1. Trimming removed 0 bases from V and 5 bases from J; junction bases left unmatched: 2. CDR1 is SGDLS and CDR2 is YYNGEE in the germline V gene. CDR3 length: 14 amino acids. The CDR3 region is CASSVAGQGYGYTF. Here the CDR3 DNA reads TGTGCCAGCAGCGTAGCTGGACAGGGGTATGGCTACACCTTC.

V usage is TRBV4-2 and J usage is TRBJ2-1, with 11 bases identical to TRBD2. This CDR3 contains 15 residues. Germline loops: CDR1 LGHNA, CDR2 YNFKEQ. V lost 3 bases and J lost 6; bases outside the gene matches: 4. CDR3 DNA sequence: TGTGCCAGCAGCCAGGGGACTAGCGGAGTCAATGAGCAGTTCTTC. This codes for CASSQGTSGVNEQFF.

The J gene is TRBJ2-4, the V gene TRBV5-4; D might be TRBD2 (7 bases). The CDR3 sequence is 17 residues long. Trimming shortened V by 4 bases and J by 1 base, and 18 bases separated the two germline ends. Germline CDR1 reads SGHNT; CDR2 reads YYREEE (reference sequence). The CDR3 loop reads CASSAALGGLAKNIQYF. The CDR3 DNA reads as TGTGCCAGCAGCGCGGCCCTGGGGGGGCTCGCCAAAAACATTCAGTACTTC.